This TCR beta chain was recovered during a study of metastatic and nonmetastatic thyroid tumors. This clone was recorded many times. From the PCR reads, TCRdb re-called clones with MiXCR. The repertoire includes approximately 31,000 clones, approximately 29% of them detected once, and over 25% sits in the top ten. Each patient went into thyroid surgery without having received any treatment. The CDR3 has 17 amino acids. CDR1 and CDR2 from the germline V gene are ENHRY and SYGVKD. The V end lost 0 bases, the J end lost 0 bases, and 15 bases lay between the germline ends. The sequenced material came from blood. The genes are TRBV10-3 and TRBJ2-7; D perhaps matches TRBD2 (5 bases). The sequence was obtained from a female donor with papillary thyroid cancer or a benign thyroid nodule (not recorded which). Some clones in this sample may be carry-over from other donors' samples. The CDR3 is CAISESVARDPSYEQYF. CDR3 bases: TGTGCCATCAGTGAGTCGGTCGCACGGGATCCCTCCTACGAGCAGTACTTC.